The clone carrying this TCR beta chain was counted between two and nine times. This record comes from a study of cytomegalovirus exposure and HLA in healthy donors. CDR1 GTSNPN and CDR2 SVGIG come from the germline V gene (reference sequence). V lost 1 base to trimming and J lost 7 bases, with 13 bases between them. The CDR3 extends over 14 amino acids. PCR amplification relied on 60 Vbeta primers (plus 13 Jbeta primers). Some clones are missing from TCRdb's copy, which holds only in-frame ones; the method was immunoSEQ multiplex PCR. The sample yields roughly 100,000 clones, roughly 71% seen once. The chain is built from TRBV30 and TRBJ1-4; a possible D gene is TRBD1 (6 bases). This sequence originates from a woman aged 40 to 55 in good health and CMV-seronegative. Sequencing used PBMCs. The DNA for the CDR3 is TGTGCCTGGAGTGGGGGGACATTGGGTGAAAAACTGTTTTTT. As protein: CAWSGGTLGEKLFF. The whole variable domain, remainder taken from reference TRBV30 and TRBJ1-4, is SQTIHQWPATLVQPVGSPLSLECTVEGTSNPNLYWYRQAAGRGLQLLFYSVGIGQISSEVPQNLSASRPQDRQFILSSKKLLLSDSGFYLCAWSGGTLGEKLFFGSGTQLSVL.